A single sample gave rise to the 26 T cell receptor beta chains below, sequenced in a study of chemoradiotherapy in HPV16-positive cancers. Data came from immunoSEQ multiplex PCR; TCRdb stores just in-frame clones and leaves some out. The repertoire consists of over 30,000 clones, with roughly 75% occurring once and the leading ten covering roughly 3.8%. This sample comprised blood, obtained from a patient who underwent chemoradiotherapy. Receptors were obtained from a human donor with HPV-associated anogenital cancer.

The chain carries TRBV5-1 and TRBJ2-1; D unclear. Germline CDR1 and CDR2: SGHRS and YFSETQ. The length of the CDR3 is 15 residues. Trimming removed 4 bases at V and 1 base at J, with 12 bases between. As DNA, the CDR3 is TGCGCCAGCAGCCGCACCGACCCGTCCTACAATGAGCAGTTCTTC. Its protein is CASSRTDPSYNEQFF.

The chain carries TRBV25-1 and TRBJ1-5; 7 bases align to TRBD1. CDR1 and CDR2 from the germline V gene are MGHDK and SYGVNS. J was trimmed by 5 bases and V by 3 bases; bases with no gene match: 4. The CDR3 is 14 residues long. For the CDR3, the DNA is TGTGCCAGCAGTGAGGGACAGAGTTATCAGCCCCAGCATTTT. Encoded protein: CASSEGQSYQPQHF.

V gene TRBV7-2 combines with J gene TRBJ2-3; 13 bases map to TRBD2. The germline V gene encodes CDR1 SGHTA and CDR2 FQGNSA. The CDR3 runs 15 residues. The junction had 4 bases not matched to a gene; V was cut back by 5 bases and J by 5 bases. The CDR3, as DNA: TGTGCCAGCAGCACCACTAGCGGGGGGGTAGATACGCAGTATTTT. This translates into CASSTTSGGVDTQYF.

The J gene is TRBJ1-6, the V gene TRBV27, with TRBD1 as a possible D gene (5 bases). Germline V CDR1 and CDR2: MNHEY, SMNVEV (reference sequence). This CDR3 has 17 residues. V lost 4 bases and J lost 0, with 13 bases in between. The CDR3 DNA sequence: TGTGCCAGCAGTTCCGGGACCCATAGCTCCTATAATTCACCCCTCCACTTT. Translating gives CASSSGTHSSYNSPLHF.

The V and J genes are TRBV19 and TRBJ1-5, with D hard to call. The CDR3 loop spans 12 amino acids. Trimming left V 5 bases short and J 4 bases short, with 6 bases between. The germline V gene has CDR1 LNHDA and CDR2 SQIVND (reference sequence). The CDR3 here is CASSDQNQPQHF. In DNA form, the CDR3 reads TGTGCCAGTAGTGACCAAAATCAGCCCCAGCATTTT.

There are a few counts of this clone. This chain uses TRBV6-6 with TRBJ2-1; 8 bases agree with TRBD2. The germline V gene encodes CDR1 MNHNY and CDR2 SVGAGI (reference sequence). The CDR3 totals 11 residues. This chain's CDR3 is CSSGGYNEQFF. The CDR3 DNA sequence: TGTTCAAGCGGGGGATACAATGAGCAGTTCTTC.

The chain couples TRBV13 to TRBJ2-7; D unclear. CDR1 and CDR2 from the germline V gene are PRHDT and FYEKMQ (reference sequence). V lost 3 bases and J 1 base, leaving 10 bases between the germline ends. The CDR3 runs 14 residues. The CDR3 region has the DNA TGTGCCAGCAGCTTCTCGGCTGATTCCTACGAGCAGTACTTC. Translation: CASSFSADSYEQYF.

This rearrangement joins TRBV19 to TRBJ1-6; TRBD1 might be the D (6 bases). The CDR3 consists of 16 residues. Germline lookup yields CDR1 LNHDA and CDR2 SQIVND (reference sequence). Trimming took 7 bases from V and 6 from J, leaving 19 bases between them. The CDR3 spells CASMGFLGQLNSPLHF. CDR3 coding DNA: TGTGCCAGTATGGGGTTTTTAGGACAGCTTAATTCACCCCTCCACTTT.

For the CDR3, the DNA is TGTGCCAGCAGCCTCCTAACAGGGGTGAACACTGAAGCTTTCTTT. Its protein product is CASSLLTGVNTEAFF. The genes are TRBV7-2 and TRBJ1-1; 7 positions match TRBD1. CDR3 size: 15 residues. Germline V gene sequence: CDR1 SGHTA, CDR2 FQGNSA. Trimming took 5 bases from V and 0 from J; bases not matched to a gene: 6.

The CDR3 reads CASSQALRSSYNEQFF. The CDR3 DNA reads TGTGCCAGCAGCCAAGCCCTTAGAAGCTCCTACAATGAGCAGTTCTTC. The J gene is TRBJ2-1, the V gene TRBV4-2; no definite D call. Germline values: CDR1 LGHNA, CDR2 YNFKEQ. V lost 1 base to trimming and J lost 0 bases, with 10 bases between them. This CDR3 spans 16 amino acids.

The chain recombines TRBV19 with TRBJ2-2, with TRBD1 as a possible D gene (6 bases). The CDR3 consists of 15 residues. CDR1 LNHDA and CDR2 SQIVND come from the germline V gene (reference sequence). The ends were cut back, 4 bases at V and 0 bases at J, with 9 bases in the middle. CDR3 region: CASSRQETNTGELFF. CDR3 nucleotide sequence: TGTGCCAGTAGTAGACAGGAAACGAACACCGGGGAGCTGTTTTTT.

The chain uses TRBV11-2 and TRBJ1-2; 7 nucleotides align to TRBD1. The CDR3 runs to 15 residues. The germline V gene encodes CDR1 SGHAT and CDR2 FQNNGV. J gave up 5 bases and V 5 bases, and 11 bases lay outside the gene matches. The CDR3 region is CASSTTGAMGYGYTF. DNA for the CDR3: TGTGCCAGCAGCACCACAGGGGCGATGGGGTATGGCTACACCTTC.

The chain couples TRBV7-2 to TRBJ1-1, with TRBD1 as a possible D gene (5 bases). Trimming took off 5 bases at V and 11 bases at J, with 15 bases between the two ends. This CDR3 comprises 12 residues. In germline, CDR1 is SGHTA, CDR2 FQGNSA. In nucleotides, the CDR3 is TGTGCCAGCAGCCCCGGGGGGATCGCTGCTTTCTTT. Translated, it gives CASSPGGIAAFF.

V gene TRBV15 combines with J gene TRBJ1-5; possible D gene TRBD1, 6 bases. The CDR3 length is 15 residues. Germline V gives CDR1 LNHNV, CDR2 YYDKDF (reference sequence). The ends were cut back, 6 bases at V and 1 base at J, with 13 bases in the middle. This CDR3 reads CATRDGGRSNQPQHF. CDR3 nucleotide sequence: TGTGCCACCAGAGATGGGGGCCGAAGCAATCAGCCCCAGCATTTT. The full variable domain, with the rest looked up from reference TRBV15 and TRBJ1-5, is DAMVIQNPRYQVTQFGKPVTLSCSQTLNHNVMYWYQQKSSQAPKLLFHYYDKDFNNEADTPDNFQSRRPNTSFCFLDIRSPGLGDTAMYLCATRDGGRSNQPQHFGDGTRLSIL.

Regarding this clone: The sample carries other DNA sequences with the same CDR3. V and J are TRBV14 and TRBJ2-3; a possible D gene is TRBD2 (6 bases). V was shortened by 4 bases and J by 4 bases, with 15 bases between the two germline ends. This CDR3 has 15 amino acids. Germline CDR1 is SGHDN and CDR2 is FVKESK. CDR3 DNA: TGTGCCAGCAGCCCTCCGGGAGCCGAACCAGATACGCAGTATTTT. Translated: CASSPPGAEPDTQYF.

By its share, this clone is medium-sized. The V call is TRBV5-6, the J call TRBJ1-1; no firm D call. Deletions cut 4 bases from V and 0 bases from J, with 10 bases between. Per the germline V gene, CDR1 is SGHDT and CDR2 is YYEEEE. The CDR3 loop spans 14 amino acids. CDR3 in DNA: TGTGCCAGCAGCGGAGGCCATCTGAACACTGAAGCTTTCTTT. It encodes CASSGGHLNTEAFF.

The chain recombines TRBV7-6 with TRBJ2-2, with D tentatively TRBD2 (6 bases). The V end lost 4 bases, the J end lost 5 bases, and 14 bases lay between the germline ends. Germline V gives CDR1 SGHVS, CDR2 FNYEAQ. This CDR3 contains 15 residues. In DNA form, the CDR3 reads TGTGCCAGCAGCTCCCTAGCCCGGGGGACCGGGGAGCTGTTTTTT. Residues: CASSSLARGTGELFF.

The gene calls are TRBV9 and TRBJ2-1, with TRBD2 matching over 9 bases. V was clipped by 2 bases and J by 7 bases; unmatched bases: 4. The CDR3 has 14 amino acids. The germline CDR1 and CDR2 sequences are SGDLS and YYNGEE. The CDR3: CASSVAGGRNEQFF. CDR3 DNA: TGTGCCAGCAGCGTCGCGGGGGGGAGGAATGAGCAGTTCTTC.

V gene TRBV18 combines with J gene TRBJ1-2, with D possibly TRBD1 on 5 matching bases. The CDR3 contains 14 residues. V was shortened by 8 bases and J by 4 bases, with 17 bases between the two germline ends. Germline CDR1 KGHSH, CDR2 LQKENI. CDR3 amino acids: CASTSFDRLYGYTF. The DNA for the CDR3 is TGTGCCAGCACAAGCTTCGACAGACTCTATGGCTACACCTTC.

The chain joins TRBV7-8 to TRBJ2-1; 8 positions match TRBD2. Germline V gene sequence: CDR1 SGHVS, CDR2 FQNEAQ. This CDR3 spans 15 amino acids. Trimming at V came to 3 bases and at J to 2 bases, leaving 3 bases not matched to a gene. Here the CDR3 DNA reads TGTGCCAGCAGCTTGGCGGGGGGTCCCTACAATGAGCAGTTCTTC. It specifies CASSLAGGPYNEQFF.

This chain links TRBV28 with TRBJ1-1; 9 bases align to TRBD1. The CDR3 consists of 13 residues. Germline CDR1 is MDHEN and CDR2 is SYDVKM. J lost 5 bases, V lost 3 bases, and 1 base had no gene match. DNA for the CDR3: TGTGCCAGCAGTTTGGACAGGGGAACTGAAGCTTTCTTT. Protein product: CASSLDRGTEAFF.

The V and J genes are TRBV25-1 and TRBJ2-2; unclear D gene. Germline assignment: CDR1 MGHDK and CDR2 SYGVNS. The V end was cut by 4 bases, the J end by 1 base, with 10 bases between. The CDR3 spans 15 residues. The CDR3 DNA reads as TGTGCCAGCAGTGGATATGACATGAACACCGGGGAGCTGTTTTTT. This encodes CASSGYDMNTGELFF.

This clone was counted between two and nine times. V usage is TRBV10-1 and J usage is TRBJ1-1, with D possibly TRBD1 on 5 matching bases. Trimming left V 0 bases short and J 2 bases short, with 10 bases between. Germline V gene lookup returns CDR1 WNHNN and CDR2 SYGVQD (reference sequence). This CDR3 spans 15 amino acids. This CDR3 reads CASSESIWTNTEAFF. The CDR3 DNA is TGCGCCAGCAGTGAGTCGATTTGGACAAACACTGAAGCTTTCTTT.

The chain is built from TRBV6-5 and TRBJ1-3; the D is unclear. Germline lookup yields CDR1 MNHEY and CDR2 SVGAGI. Trimming took off 0 bases at V and 0 bases at J, with 6 bases between the two ends. This CDR3 region has 15 residues. The CDR3 DNA follows: TGTGCCAGCAGTTACTCGGTGCCCTCTGGAAACACCATATATTTT. Protein product: CASSYSVPSGNTIYF.

The V gene is TRBV7-9, the J gene TRBJ2-1, with 8 bases that match TRBD2. The CDR3 runs 17 residues. The ends lost 0 bases at V and 7 bases at J; junction bases unmatched: 11. Germline CDR1 SEHNR, CDR2 FQNEAQ (reference sequence). The CDR3 nucleotides are TGTGCCAGCAGCTTAGCAGGGCGGGGGGCCCTGGGAAATGAGCAGTTCTTC. This translates into CASSLAGRGALGNEQFF.

The CDR3 DNA sequence: TGCGCCAGCAGCTTCGGTGGGGTATCGGGGGCCAACGTCCTGACTTTC. Its translation is CASSFGGVSGANVLTF. V and J are TRBV4-1 and TRBJ2-6; no reliable D call. Germline loops: CDR1 MGHRA, CDR2 YSYEKL. The CDR3 loop spans 16 amino acids. Deletions cut 5 bases from V and 4 bases from J, with 15 bases between.